The rows below give T cell receptor beta chains drawn from one sample of a study of CD8+ T cells in alopecia areata. Data came from immunoSEQ multiplex PCR; TCRdb stores just in-frame clones and leaves some out. The sample lists under 250,000 clones; about 61% were seen once. The sequenced sample was CD8+ T cells sorted from blood. The receptors come from a human donor in good health. CDR3s include the opening cysteine and the closing phenylalanine or tryptophan. A D gene is named only where the DNA matches it firmly. Clone size appears in some rows only: once, few, many, or a class for an expanded clone.

>TRBV27|-|TRBJ1-1|-
CASSLTGPNTEAFF
TGTGCCAGCAGTTTGACAGGACCCAACACTGAAGCTTTCTTT
>TRBV6-5|once|TRBJ2-1|-
CASSALPGARSWQFF
TGTGCCAGCAGTGCATTACCGGGGGCCCGGTCTTGGCAGTTCTTC
>TRBV29-1|once|TRBJ1-2|-
CSVVGGADYGYTF
TGCAGCGTTGTGGGGGGCGCCGACTATGGCTACACCTTC
>TRBV7-9|few|TRBJ1-1|-
CASSSARTVSPYTEAFF
TGTGCCAGCAGCTCCGCACGGACCGTATCCCCCTACACTGAAGCTTTCTTT
>TRBV6-6|-|TRBJ2-2|TRBD2
CASSYFPAGDTGELFF
TGTGCCAGCAGTTACTTCCCAGCGGGGGACACCGGGGAGCTGTTTTTT
>TRBV25-1|few|TRBJ1-1|-
CASSEFGLEEAEAFF
TGTGCCAGCAGTGAATTCGGGCTGGAGGAGGCTGAAGCTTTCTTT
>TRBV13|-|TRBJ2-7|TRBD1
CASSLGRDRGTYEQYF
TGTGCCAGCAGCTTAGGTCGGGACAGGGGGACCTACGAGCAGTACTTC
>TRBV27|-|TRBJ2-7|-
CASSFTKSSYEQYF
TGTGCCAGCAGTTTTACCAAGAGCTCCTACGAGCAGTACTTC
>TRBV9|many|TRBJ2-3|TRBD2
CASSVAGLAGADTQYF
TGTGCCAGCAGCGTAGCTGGACTAGCAGGCGCAGATACGCAGTATTTT
>TRBV5-1|-|TRBJ2-1|TRBD2
CASSLATGTSGAYEQFF
TGCGCCAGCAGCTTGGCGACCGGGACTAGCGGGGCATATGAGCAGTTCTTC
>TRBV19|few|TRBJ2-3|TRBD2
CASSIVSGGRTDTQYF
TGTGCCAGTAGTATTGTAAGCGGGGGCCGCACAGATACGCAGTATTTT
>TRBV4-2|-|TRBJ2-2|TRBD2
CASSHYSGGDFTGELFF
TGTGCCAGCAGCCACTATAGCGGGGGGGACTTCACCGGGGAGCTGTTTTTT
>TRBV2|-|TRBJ2-7|-
CASSETNEQYF
TGTGCCAGCAGTGAGACTAACGAGCAGTACTTC
>TRBV27|once|TRBJ1-5|-
CASSWESNQPQHF
TGTGCCAGCAGTTGGGAGAGCAATCAGCCCCAGCATTTT
>TRBV5-1|-|TRBJ1-2|-
CASSLRAGIGYTF
TGCGCCAGCAGCCTGAGGGCTGGAATCGGCTACACCTTC
>TRBV5-6|-|TRBJ1-5|TRBD1
CASSDGTGRHQPQHF
TGTGCCAGCAGCGACGGGACAGGAAGACATCAGCCCCAGCATTTT
>TRBV11-2|few|TRBJ2-4|TRBD2
CASSPGAGGGDIQYF
TGTGCCAGCAGCCCCGGAGCGGGGGGCGGGGACATTCAGTACTTC
>TRBV7-9|-|TRBJ2-7|-
CASSNQGHEQYF
TGTGCCAGCAGCAATCAGGGTCACGAGCAGTACTTC
>TRBV5-1|-|TRBJ1-2|-
CASSPEVRGEGTF
TGCGCCAGCAGCCCCGAGGTCAGGGGCGAGGGGACCTTC
>TRBV2|once|TRBJ2-1|TRBD2
CASSKRGIAYNEQFF
TGTGCCAGCAGTAAGCGGGGTATAGCCTACAATGAGCAGTTCTTC
>TRBV5-1|-|TRBJ2-1|TRBD1
CASSLQQGAWSLNEQFF
TGCGCCAGCAGCTTACAACAGGGGGCTTGGAGCTTAAATGAGCAGTTCTTC
>TRBV5-1|-|TRBJ1-6|-
CASSIRQGTDSPLHF
TGCGCCAGCAGCATTAGGCAGGGGACGGATTCACCCCTCCACTTT
>TRBV9|-|TRBJ2-2|-
CASSVDQGPGELFF
TGTGCCAGCAGCGTAGACCAGGGACCCGGGGAGCTGTTTTTT
>TRBV25-1|-|TRBJ1-2|-
CASSEEGSGYTF
TGTGCCAGCAGTGAAGAGGGCAGCGGCTACACCTTC
>TRBV6-5|-|TRBJ1-2|-
CASSYGQANYGYTF
TGTGCCAGCAGTTACGGACAAGCTAACTATGGCTACACCTTC
>TRBV7-2|-|TRBJ2-7|TRBD1
CASSLVTGSGEQYF
TGTGCCAGCAGCTTAGTGACAGGGTCTGGGGAGCAGTACTTC
>TRBV2|-|TRBJ2-7|-
CASRGAYEQYF
TGTGCCAGCAGAGGGGCGTACGAGCAGTACTTC
>TRBV13|-|TRBJ1-1|TRBD1
CASSARTGMNTEAFF
TGTGCCAGCAGCGCGCGGACAGGGATGAACACTGAAGCTTTCTTT
>TRBV13|-|TRBJ2-5|-
CASSFKETQYF
TGTGCCAGCAGCTTTAAAGAGACCCAGTACTTC
>TRBV5-1|many|TRBJ1-1|-
CASSLDLGWGREAFF
TGCGCCAGCAGCTTGGATCTGGGTTGGGGGCGGGAAGCTTTCTTT
>TRBV9|-|TRBJ2-3|-
CASSAPDGPVWDTQYF
TGTGCCAGCAGCGCCCCTGATGGGCCCGTGTGGGATACGCAGTATTTT
>TRBV7-9|-|TRBJ1-5|-
CASSRENSNQPQHF
TGTGCCAGCAGCCGCGAAAATAGCAATCAGCCCCAGCATTTT
>TRBV29-1|-|TRBJ2-2|-
CSAEMGTGELFF
TGCAGCGCGGAAATGGGCACCGGGGAGCTGTTTTTT
>TRBV27|-|TRBJ2-1|-
CASSWDGRTTYNEQFF
TGTGCCAGCAGTTGGGACGGGAGAACCACCTACAATGAGCAGTTCTTC
>TRBV29-1|-|TRBJ2-1|TRBD2
CSVEWVAGGYNEQFF
TGCAGCGTTGAATGGGTAGCGGGTGGCTACAATGAGCAGTTCTTC
>TRBV14|few|TRBJ2-7|-
CASSQGVSGQGFYEQYF
TGTGCCAGCAGCCAAGGCGTCAGCGGGCAGGGTTTCTACGAGCAGTACTTC
>TRBV25-1|-|TRBJ1-1|-
CASSERNTEAFF
TGTGCCAGCAGTGAAAGGAACACTGAAGCTTTCTTT
>TRBV7-9|few|TRBJ1-1|-
CASSGGQIEAFF
TGTGCCAGCAGCGGGGGGCAGATTGAAGCTTTCTTT
>TRBV25-1|-|TRBJ2-3|TRBD1
CASRETGVTDTQYF
TGTGCCAGCAGGGAGACAGGGGTCACAGATACGCAGTATTTT
>TRBV25-1|-|TRBJ2-1|-
CASSELGQKFF
TGTGCCAGCAGTGAATTGGGACAAAAGTTCTTC
>TRBV27|once|TRBJ1-1|-
CASSYGGPNTEAFF
TGTGCCAGCAGTTATGGGGGACCTAACACTGAAGCTTTCTTT
>TRBV5-1|-|TRBJ2-5|-
CASRASKETQYF
TGCGCCAGCAGGGCAAGCAAAGAGACCCAGTACTTC
>TRBV30|-|TRBJ2-2|-
CAWDQYLEGSTGELFF
TGTGCCTGGGATCAATATCTAGAGGGGAGTACCGGGGAGCTGTTTTTT
>TRBV7-2|few|TRBJ1-5|-
CASSLGGQPQHF
TGTGCCAGCAGCTTAGGTGGGCAGCCCCAGCATTTT
>TRBV5-5|once|TRBJ2-5|-
CASSLSQGNQETQYF
TGTGCCAGCAGCTTGAGTCAGGGTAACCAAGAGACCCAGTACTTC
>TRBV7-8|-|TRBJ2-6|-
CASSWNTGISGANVLTF
TGTGCCAGCAGTTGGAATACAGGGATCTCTGGGGCCAACGTCCTGACTTTC
>TRBV4-1|few|TRBJ2-7|-
CASSQARLGQSSYEQYF
TGCGCCAGCAGCCAAGCCCGTTTGGGGCAGTCCTCCTACGAGCAGTACTTC
>TRBV2|-|TRBJ2-1|TRBD2
CASSDSAGVGNEQFF
TGTGCCAGCAGTGACTCGGCGGGGGTTGGCAATGAGCAGTTCTTC
>TRBV7-6|-|TRBJ2-7|-
CASSPGGGYEQYF
TGTGCCAGCAGCCCTGGAGGGGGCTACGAGCAGTACTTC
>TRBV2|-|TRBJ1-2|-
CASRGAFYGYTF
TGTGCCAGCAGAGGGGCCTTCTATGGCTACACCTTC
>TRBV9|-|TRBJ2-7|TRBD1
CASSDRTGADEQYF
TGTGCCAGCAGCGACAGGACAGGGGCCGACGAGCAGTACTTC
>TRBV23-1|-|TRBJ1-2|TRBD1
CASSTGQKSYGYTF
TGCGCCAGCAGCACGGGACAGAAGTCATATGGCTACACCTTC
>TRBV11-2|-|TRBJ2-1|TRBD1
CASSPRDRGFDEQFF
TGTGCCAGCAGCCCCCGGGACAGGGGGTTCGATGAGCAGTTCTTC
>TRBV29-1|few|TRBJ2-7|-
CSVEWQGRDEQYF
TGCAGCGTTGAGTGGCAGGGCCGTGACGAGCAGTACTTC
>TRBV27|-|TRBJ2-4|-
CASSMSAKNIQYF
TGTGCCAGCAGTATGTCAGCCAAAAACATTCAGTACTTC
>TRBV19|few|TRBJ1-5|-
CASSIGAYQPQHF
TGTGCCAGTAGTATCGGAGCTTATCAGCCCCAGCATTTT
>TRBV4-1|-|TRBJ1-2|-
CASSQILDSLYGYTF
TGCGCCAGCAGCCAGATTTTAGACAGCCTCTATGGCTACACCTTC